The sequence of this T cell receptor (beta chain) was determined in a study of T-cell reconstitution after alpha-beta-depleted transplantation in children. Study-level results: When one year had passed after transplant, most T-cell counts and diversity came from newly produced T cells. At day 60, the high TCRbeta diversity found in some patients originated from recipient T cells and thymic progenitors that had survived. Alpha-beta T cells present about two months after transplant were reported to originate from several hundred expanded graft clones.

This clonotype occurred a few times. Its antigen is currently unknown. Per the germline V gene, CDR1 is DFQATT and CDR2 is SNEGSKA (reference sequence). V was shortened by 0 bases and J by 2 bases, with 14 bases between the two germline ends. The CDR3 runs to 15 residues. This sample's TCRbeta library carried unique molecular identifier barcodes. TCRdb re-called the PCR reads with MiXCR, one entry per CDR3 protein. The data show approximately 650,000 distinct CDR3 sequences, 10% to 15% seen once. The rearrangement links TRBV20-1 to TRBJ2-7; D possibly corresponds to TRBD2 (6 bases). The sequence derives from a girl between 2 and 10 years old with congenital amegakaryocytic thrombocytopenia, due to receive a stem cell transplant. The material sequenced was PBMCs, taken before TCRalphabeta/CD19-depleted stem cell transplant. This chain's CDR3 is CSAREGTDEAYEQYF. The CDR3 DNA reads as TGCAGTGCTAGAGAAGGGACTGACGAAGCCTACGAGCAGTACTTC.